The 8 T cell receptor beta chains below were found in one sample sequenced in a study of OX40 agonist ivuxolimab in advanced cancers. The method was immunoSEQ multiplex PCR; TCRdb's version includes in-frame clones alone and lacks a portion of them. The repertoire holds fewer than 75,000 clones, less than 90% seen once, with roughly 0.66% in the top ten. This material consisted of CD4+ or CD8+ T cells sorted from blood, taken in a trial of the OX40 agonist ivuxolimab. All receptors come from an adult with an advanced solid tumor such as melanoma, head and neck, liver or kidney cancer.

The DNA for the CDR3 is TGTGCCAGCAGCGCCAGAGGGGGGAGCGCCGGGGAGCTGTTTTTT. Its translation is CASSARGGSAGELFF. The chain couples TRBV6-6 to TRBJ2-2; D possibly matches TRBD1 or TRBD2 (6 bases each). Trimming took off 6 bases at V and 6 bases at J, with 17 bases between the two ends. The CDR3 consists of 15 residues. Germline V lookup: CDR1 MNHNY, CDR2 SVGAGI (reference sequence).

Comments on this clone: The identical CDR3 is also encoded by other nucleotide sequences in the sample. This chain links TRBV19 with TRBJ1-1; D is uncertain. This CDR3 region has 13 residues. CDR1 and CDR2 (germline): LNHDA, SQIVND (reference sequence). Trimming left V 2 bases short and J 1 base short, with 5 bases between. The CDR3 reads CASSITANTEAFF. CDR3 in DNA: TGTGCCAGTAGTATAACGGCGAACACTGAAGCTTTCTTT.

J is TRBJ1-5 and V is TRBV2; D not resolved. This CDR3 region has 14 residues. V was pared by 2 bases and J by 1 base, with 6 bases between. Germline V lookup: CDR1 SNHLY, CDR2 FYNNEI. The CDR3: CASSELGSNQPQHF. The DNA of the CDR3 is TGTGCCAGCAGTGAACTGGGGAGCAATCAGCCCCAGCATTTT. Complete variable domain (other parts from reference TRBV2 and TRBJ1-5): EPEVTQTPSHQVTQMGQEVILRCVPISNHLYFYWYRQILGQKVEFLVSFYNNEISEKSEIFDDQFSVERPDGSNFTLKIRSTKLEDSAMYFCASSELGSNQPQHFGDGTRLSIL.

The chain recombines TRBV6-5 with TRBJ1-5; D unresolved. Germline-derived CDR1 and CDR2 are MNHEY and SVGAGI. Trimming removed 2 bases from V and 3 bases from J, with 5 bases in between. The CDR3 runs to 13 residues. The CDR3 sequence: CASSYEYNQPQHF. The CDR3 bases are TGTGCCAGCAGTTACGAGTACAATCAGCCCCAGCATTTT.

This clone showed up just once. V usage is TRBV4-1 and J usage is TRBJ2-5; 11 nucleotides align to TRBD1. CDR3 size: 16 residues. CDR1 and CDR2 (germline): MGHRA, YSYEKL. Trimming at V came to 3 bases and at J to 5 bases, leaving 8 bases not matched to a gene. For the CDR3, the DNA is TGCGCCAGCAGCCAGGAACGGACAGGGGGCTGGGAGACCCAGTACTTC. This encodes CASSQERTGGWETQYF.

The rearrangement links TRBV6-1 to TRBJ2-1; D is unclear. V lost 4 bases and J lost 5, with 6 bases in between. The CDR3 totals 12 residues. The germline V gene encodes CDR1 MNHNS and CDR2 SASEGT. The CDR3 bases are TGTGCCAGCAGTGTCCAAAACAATGAGCAGTTCTTC. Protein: CASSVQNNEQFF.

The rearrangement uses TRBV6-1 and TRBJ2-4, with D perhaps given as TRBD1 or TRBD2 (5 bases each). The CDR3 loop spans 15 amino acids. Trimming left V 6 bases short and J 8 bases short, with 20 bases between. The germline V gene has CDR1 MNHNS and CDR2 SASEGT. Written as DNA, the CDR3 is TGTGCCAGCAGGCCCCTCATTGGGGGAGTAGACATTCAGTACTTC. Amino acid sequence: CASRPLIGGVDIQYF.

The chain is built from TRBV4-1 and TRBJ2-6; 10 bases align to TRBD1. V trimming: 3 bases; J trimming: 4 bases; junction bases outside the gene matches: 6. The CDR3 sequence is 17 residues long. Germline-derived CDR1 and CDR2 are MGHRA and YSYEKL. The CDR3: CASSHRDRGAGANVLTF. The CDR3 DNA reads TGCGCCAGCAGCCACCGGGACAGGGGTGCCGGGGCCAACGTCCTGACTTTC.